A selection of T cell receptor beta chains follows, all from one sample in a study of T cells in Graves' hyperthyroidism and ophthalmopathy. TCRdb processed the multiplex PCR reads anew with MiXCR; each CDR3 protein has one entry. The data contain about 500,000 distinct CDR3 sequences, 16% of them singletons. Sequences were obtained from blood. Source of these receptors: a woman in her thirties with Graves' ophthalmopathy. Each CDR3 is given without its conserved first and last residue. Each record gives: V gene, CDR3 protein.

TRBV6-5,ASSYQWESTDTQY
TRBV20-1,SAERTSGWEQY
TRBV14,ASSQDFGGGAYNEQF
TRBV7-2,ASSYSRSAGGETQY
TRBV6-2/TRBV6-3,ASSFAGDSGNTIY
TRBV6-1,ASSEPGGRGQPQH
TRBV7-2,ASSFLSGGSYNSPLH
TRBV3-1,ASKTGGYGTGELF
TRBV20-1,SARDGTGGYEQY
TRBV19,ATSGTGDHQPQH
TRBV7-3,ASSLDPSTYNEQF
TRBV20-1,SAWTGGSPLH
TRBV20-1,SASASGRAGAGELF
TRBV20-1,SAVRDSRETQY
TRBV2,ASTLDRSNTEAF